This T cell receptor (beta chain) came from a study of cytomegalovirus exposure and HLA in healthy donors. Findings and caveats of the study: Information on immune exposure was restricted to one variable (CMV serostatus).

Amplification used 60 Vbeta primers and 13 Jbeta primers. Only in-frame clones appear in the TCRdb table, and some are missing; sequencing was by immunoSEQ multiplex PCR. The top ten clones hold about 1.1% of a sample with some 140,000 clones, more than 70% of them seen once. Points on this clone: What it binds is unknown.

Germline values: CDR1 MGHRA, CDR2 YSYEKL. V lost 1 base, J lost 7 bases, and 20 bases lay in between. CDR3 length equals 17 residues. Each donor was healthy, and each was a bone marrow donor. The receptor was isolated from a male donor in good health and CMV-seronegative. This chain connects TRBV4-1 to TRBJ2-4; D is possibly TRBD1 (6 bases). The sequenced material came from PBMCs. The CDR3 DNA reads as TGCGCCAGCAGCCAAGTGTATGGGGGCGGCAAGGGGAACATTCAGTACTTC. It encodes CASSQVYGGGKGNIQYF.